Listed below are T cell receptor beta chains from one sample, sequenced in a study of long-term antiretroviral therapy in people with HIV. Data came from immunoSEQ multiplex PCR; TCRdb stores just in-frame clones and leaves some out. The sample lists tens of thousands of clones, under 90% occurring once. This sample comprised unsorted PBMCs, obtained 0.5 years before starting antiretroviral therapy. These receptors were obtained from a middle-aged man with HIV. Each CDR3 is given with its conserved first and last residue. D genes are given only for firm matches. Size is omitted from some rows. Given values are once, few, many or a class for expanded clones.

V gene: TRBV19; J gene: TRBJ1-1; clone size: NA; D gene: NA; CDR3 protein: CASSIGTAVLNTEAFF; CDR3 DNA: TGTGCCAGTAGTATCGGGACCGCTGTTTTGAACACTGAAGCTTTCTTT
V gene: TRBV9; J gene: TRBJ2-3; clone size: once; D gene: TRBD2; CDR3 protein: CASSVATVAGGTDTQYF; CDR3 DNA: TGTGCCAGCAGCGTAGCTACCGTAGCGGGGGGGACAGATACGCAGTATTTT
V gene: TRBV7-2; J gene: TRBJ1-5; clone size: NA; D gene: NA; CDR3 protein: CASSPSGDRYQPQHF; CDR3 DNA: TGTGCCAGCAGCCCTTCGGGGGACCGCTATCAGCCCCAGCATTTT
V gene: TRBV6-1; J gene: TRBJ2-7; clone size: NA; D gene: NA; CDR3 protein: CASSVTRAYEQYF; CDR3 DNA: TGTGCCAGCAGTGTTACCCGGGCCTACGAGCAGTACTTC
V gene: TRBV29-1; J gene: TRBJ1-6; clone size: NA; D gene: TRBD1; CDR3 protein: CSVGRGDNSPLHF; CDR3 DNA: TGCAGCGTGGGCAGGGGGGATAATTCACCCCTCCACTTT
V gene: TRBV4-3; J gene: TRBJ1-4; clone size: few; D gene: NA; CDR3 protein: CASSQEQGPAEKLFF; CDR3 DNA: TGCGCCAGCAGCCAAGAGCAGGGGCCGGCTGAAAAACTGTTTTTT
V gene: TRBV19; J gene: TRBJ1-5; clone size: once; D gene: NA; CDR3 protein: CASSDGGIYSQPQHF; CDR3 DNA: TGTGCCAGTAGTGACGGAGGGATTTATTCCCAGCCCCAGCATTTT
V gene: TRBV6-5; J gene: TRBJ2-7; clone size: NA; D gene: NA; CDR3 protein: CASSYSPESLRGQYF; CDR3 DNA: TGTGCCAGCAGTTACTCTCCCGAATCCTTACGAGGGCAGTACTTC
V gene: TRBV27; J gene: TRBJ2-7; clone size: NA; D gene: TRBD2; CDR3 protein: CASSLSGGGSLGEQYF; CDR3 DNA: TGTGCCAGCAGTTTATCTGGGGGGGGATCCCTCGGCGAGCAGTACTTC
V gene: TRBV7-9; J gene: TRBJ2-7; clone size: NA; D gene: NA; CDR3 protein: CASSFITDYEQYF; CDR3 DNA: TGTGCCAGCAGCTTTATCACAGACTACGAGCAGTACTTC
V gene: TRBV27; J gene: TRBJ1-5; clone size: NA; D gene: NA; CDR3 protein: CASSFSGDNSNQPQHF; CDR3 DNA: TGTGCCAGCAGTTTTTCAGGGGATAATAGCAATCAGCCCCAGCATTTT
V gene: TRBV7-9; J gene: TRBJ2-1; clone size: NA; D gene: TRBD2; CDR3 protein: CASSLAGGGNYNEQFF; CDR3 DNA: TGTGCCAGCAGCTTAGCTGGGGGGGGGAACTACAATGAGCAGTTCTTC
V gene: TRBV5-5; J gene: TRBJ1-2; clone size: NA; D gene: TRBD1; CDR3 protein: CASSGTGEAYGYTF; CDR3 DNA: TGTGCCAGCAGCGGTACAGGGGAAGCCTATGGCTACACCTTC
V gene: TRBV10-2; J gene: TRBJ2-3; clone size: NA; D gene: NA; CDR3 protein: CASNELNLGDTQYF; CDR3 DNA: TGCGCCAGCAATGAGCTGAACCTCGGAGATACGCAGTATTTT
V gene: TRBV7-8; J gene: TRBJ2-3; clone size: NA; D gene: NA; CDR3 protein: CASSLGLARTDTQYF; CDR3 DNA: TGTGCCAGCAGCTTAGGTCTAGCCCGCACAGATACGCAGTATTTT
V gene: TRBV2; J gene: TRBJ1-2; clone size: NA; D gene: NA; CDR3 protein: CASSDVGNGYTF; CDR3 DNA: TGTGCCAGCAGTGATGTCGGCAATGGCTACACCTTC
V gene: TRBV29-1; J gene: TRBJ1-2; clone size: NA; D gene: NA; CDR3 protein: CSVEDRVGYTF; CDR3 DNA: TGCAGCGTTGAAGACAGGGTTGGCTACACCTTC
V gene: TRBV7-9; J gene: TRBJ1-1; clone size: NA; D gene: NA; CDR3 protein: CASSSGREDTEAFF; CDR3 DNA: TGTGCCAGCAGCTCCGGAAGGGAGGACACTGAAGCTTTCTTT
V gene: TRBV5-5; J gene: TRBJ1-1; clone size: NA; D gene: TRBD1; CDR3 protein: CASSWTGGTEAFF; CDR3 DNA: TGTGCCAGCAGCTGGACAGGGGGCACTGAAGCTTTCTTT
V gene: TRBV6-1; J gene: TRBJ1-6; clone size: medium-sized; D gene: NA; CDR3 protein: CASSYGSNSPLHF; CDR3 DNA: TGTGCCAGCAGCTATGGGAGTAATTCACCCCTCCACTTT
V gene: TRBV2; J gene: TRBJ1-1; clone size: NA; D gene: TRBD1; CDR3 protein: CASSVGQGDTEAFF; CDR3 DNA: TGTGCCAGCAGCGTAGGACAGGGCGACACTGAAGCTTTCTTT
V gene: TRBV7-9; J gene: TRBJ2-7; clone size: NA; D gene: NA; CDR3 protein: CASSLPRDTPIYEQYF; CDR3 DNA: TGTGCCAGCAGCTTACCGAGGGACACCCCCATCTACGAGCAGTACTTC
V gene: TRBV5-4; J gene: TRBJ1-6; clone size: few; D gene: TRBD1; CDR3 protein: CASSSRQGDNSPLHF; CDR3 DNA: TGTGCCAGCAGCTCTCGACAGGGGGATAATTCACCCCTCCACTTT
V gene: TRBV18; J gene: TRBJ2-7; clone size: NA; D gene: TRBD2; CDR3 protein: CASSPPQAGPSYEQYF; CDR3 DNA: TGTGCCAGCTCACCACCGCAAGCGGGGCCCAGCTACGAGCAGTACTTC
V gene: TRBV27; J gene: TRBJ1-1; clone size: NA; D gene: NA; CDR3 protein: CASSLRAQGRVFMNTEAFF; CDR3 DNA: TGTGCCAGCAGTTTGAGAGCTCAGGGTAGGGTATTTATGAACACTGAAGCTTTCTTT
V gene: TRBV30; J gene: TRBJ2-1; clone size: NA; D gene: TRBD2; CDR3 protein: CAWGTSAGGRNEQFF; CDR3 DNA: TGTGCCTGGGGCACTTCAGCGGGGGGGAGAAATGAGCAGTTCTTC
V gene: TRBV11-2; J gene: TRBJ2-2; clone size: few; D gene: NA; CDR3 protein: CASSFRGTHTGELFF; CDR3 DNA: TGTGCCAGCAGCTTCAGGGGAACCCACACCGGGGAGCTGTTTTTT
V gene: TRBV5-4; J gene: TRBJ1-1; clone size: NA; D gene: NA; CDR3 protein: CASSTGNRAGNTEAFF; CDR3 DNA: TGTGCCAGCAGTACGGGTAATAGGGCGGGGAACACTGAAGCTTTCTTT
V gene: TRBV7-2; J gene: TRBJ2-5; clone size: NA; D gene: TRBD2; CDR3 protein: CASSFRRGGWETQYF; CDR3 DNA: TGTGCCAGCAGCTTTAGGCGGGGGGGCTGGGAGACCCAGTACTTC
V gene: TRBV2; J gene: TRBJ1-6; clone size: few; D gene: NA; CDR3 protein: CASTETGGNSPLHF; CDR3 DNA: TGTGCCAGCACAGAAACCGGGGGAAATTCACCCCTCCACTTT
V gene: TRBV5-6; J gene: TRBJ2-1; clone size: NA; D gene: NA; CDR3 protein: CASSLGGLRDNEQFF; CDR3 DNA: TGTGCCAGCAGCTTGGGGGGGTTGCGCGACAATGAGCAGTTCTTC
V gene: TRBV6-5; J gene: TRBJ1-5; clone size: NA; D gene: NA; CDR3 protein: CASSYRGFSNQPQHF; CDR3 DNA: TGTGCCAGCAGTTACCGCGGCTTTAGCAATCAGCCCCAGCATTTT
V gene: TRBV6-6; J gene: TRBJ2-7; clone size: NA; D gene: TRBD1; CDR3 protein: CASSYTGGAYEQYF; CDR3 DNA: TGTGCCAGCAGTTACACAGGGGGCGCCTACGAGCAGTACTTC
V gene: TRBV9; J gene: TRBJ2-7; clone size: NA; D gene: TRBD2; CDR3 protein: CASSARLASSSYEQYF; CDR3 DNA: TGTGCCAGCAGCGCTCGACTAGCTTCTAGCTCCTACGAGCAGTACTTC
V gene: TRBV30; J gene: TRBJ2-2; clone size: NA; D gene: TRBD2; CDR3 protein: CAWTAGGTRLSGELFF; CDR3 DNA: TGTGCCTGGACGGCGGGGGGGACTAGGCTTTCCGGGGAGCTGTTTTTT
V gene: TRBV19; J gene: TRBJ1-5; clone size: once; D gene: NA; CDR3 protein: CASSYRSPRRSNQPQHF; CDR3 DNA: TGTGCCAGTAGTTACAGGTCACCCAGGCGTAGCAATCAGCCCCAGCATTTT
V gene: TRBV10-3; J gene: TRBJ2-7; clone size: NA; D gene: NA; CDR3 protein: CATNPTDRSYEQYF; CDR3 DNA: TGTGCCACCAATCCGACGGACCGGTCTTACGAGCAGTACTTC
V gene: TRBV4-1; J gene: TRBJ2-7; clone size: once; D gene: NA; CDR3 protein: CASSHPVGQPTSYEQYF; CDR3 DNA: TGCGCCAGCAGCCACCCAGTGGGGCAGCCCACCTCCTACGAGCAGTACTTC
V gene: TRBV18; J gene: TRBJ2-5; clone size: NA; D gene: TRBD2; CDR3 protein: CASSFGTSGRETQYF; CDR3 DNA: TGTGCCAGCTCATTCGGGACTAGCGGTCGGGAGACCCAGTACTTC
V gene: TRBV27; J gene: TRBJ1-2; clone size: NA; D gene: TRBD1; CDR3 protein: CASSLSGTGLLSYGYTF; CDR3 DNA: TGTGCCAGCAGTTTATCCGGGACAGGGCTCCTTAGCTATGGCTACACCTTC
V gene: TRBV27; J gene: TRBJ1-2; clone size: NA; D gene: NA; CDR3 protein: CASSLSGAGGYTF; CDR3 DNA: TGTGCCAGCAGTTTATCGGGGGCGGGTGGCTACACCTTC
V gene: TRBV19; J gene: TRBJ1-5; clone size: NA; D gene: NA; CDR3 protein: CASSLDQINQPQHF; CDR3 DNA: TGTGCCAGTAGTCTCGACCAGATCAATCAGCCCCAGCATTTT
V gene: TRBV2; J gene: TRBJ1-5; clone size: NA; D gene: NA; CDR3 protein: CASSEFRAGNQPQHF; CDR3 DNA: TGTGCCAGCAGTGAATTTCGTGCAGGTAATCAGCCCCAGCATTTT
V gene: TRBV5-1; J gene: TRBJ1-3; clone size: NA; D gene: NA; CDR3 protein: CASSWGEIRNTIYF; CDR3 DNA: TGCGCCAGCAGCTGGGGTGAGATACGAAACACCATATATTTT
V gene: TRBV7-2; J gene: TRBJ1-3; clone size: NA; D gene: NA; CDR3 protein: CASSLAGDTIYF; CDR3 DNA: TGTGCCAGCAGCTTAGCGGGAGACACCATATATTTT
V gene: TRBV5-4; J gene: TRBJ2-6; clone size: NA; D gene: TRBD1; CDR3 protein: CASSPKNRGSTGANVLTF; CDR3 DNA: TGTGCCAGCAGCCCTAAGAACAGGGGGAGTACTGGGGCCAACGTCCTGACTTTC
V gene: TRBV30; J gene: TRBJ1-6; clone size: NA; D gene: NA; CDR3 protein: CAWTGPWDSPLHF; CDR3 DNA: TGTGCCTGGACGGGGCCCTGGGATTCACCCCTCCACTTT
V gene: TRBV19; J gene: TRBJ2-1; clone size: NA; D gene: NA; CDR3 protein: CASSITRRLWDNEQFF; CDR3 DNA: TGTGCCAGTAGTATTACTCGCCGCCTATGGGACAATGAGCAGTTCTTC
V gene: TRBV19; J gene: TRBJ1-2; clone size: NA; D gene: NA; CDR3 protein: CASSTTNYGYTF; CDR3 DNA: TGTGCCAGTAGTACGACTAACTATGGCTACACCTTC
V gene: TRBV15; J gene: TRBJ2-1; clone size: NA; D gene: TRBD2; CDR3 protein: CATSRGVKRGVSNEQFF; CDR3 DNA: TGTGCCACCAGCAGAGGGGTGAAGCGGGGGGTTTCCAATGAGCAGTTCTTC
V gene: TRBV28; J gene: TRBJ1-3; clone size: NA; D gene: TRBD1; CDR3 protein: CASSRTGQGENTIYF; CDR3 DNA: TGTGCCAGCAGCCGAACCGGACAGGGGGAAAACACCATATATTTT
V gene: TRBV27; J gene: TRBJ1-6; clone size: NA; D gene: NA; CDR3 protein: CASSNGAGGSPLHF; CDR3 DNA: TGTGCCAGCAGTAACGGGGCGGGGGGTTCACCCCTCCACTTT
V gene: TRBV7-8; J gene: TRBJ2-3; clone size: NA; D gene: NA; CDR3 protein: CASSLAGGPGDTQYF; CDR3 DNA: TGTGCCAGCAGCTTAGCGGGGGGGCCTGGGGATACGCAGTATTTT
V gene: TRBV7-2; J gene: TRBJ2-1; clone size: NA; D gene: TRBD2; CDR3 protein: CASSPERAGVGNEQFF; CDR3 DNA: TGTGCCAGCAGCCCAGAGCGAGCGGGGGTTGGAAATGAGCAGTTCTTC
V gene: TRBV6-5; J gene: TRBJ1-4; clone size: NA; D gene: NA; CDR3 protein: CASRRGSEKLFF; CDR3 DNA: TGTGCCAGCAGAAGGGGAAGTGAAAAACTGTTTTTT